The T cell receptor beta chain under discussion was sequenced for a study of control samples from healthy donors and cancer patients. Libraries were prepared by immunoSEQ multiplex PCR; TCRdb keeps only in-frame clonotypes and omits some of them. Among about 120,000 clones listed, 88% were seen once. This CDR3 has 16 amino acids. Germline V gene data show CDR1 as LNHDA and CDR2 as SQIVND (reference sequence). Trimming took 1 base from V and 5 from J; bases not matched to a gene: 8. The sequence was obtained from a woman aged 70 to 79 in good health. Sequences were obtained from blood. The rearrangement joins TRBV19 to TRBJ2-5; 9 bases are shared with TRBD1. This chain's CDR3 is CASSIGTGTGWETQYF. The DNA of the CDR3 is TGTGCCAGTAGTATAGGGACCGGGACAGGGTGGGAGACCCAGTACTTC.